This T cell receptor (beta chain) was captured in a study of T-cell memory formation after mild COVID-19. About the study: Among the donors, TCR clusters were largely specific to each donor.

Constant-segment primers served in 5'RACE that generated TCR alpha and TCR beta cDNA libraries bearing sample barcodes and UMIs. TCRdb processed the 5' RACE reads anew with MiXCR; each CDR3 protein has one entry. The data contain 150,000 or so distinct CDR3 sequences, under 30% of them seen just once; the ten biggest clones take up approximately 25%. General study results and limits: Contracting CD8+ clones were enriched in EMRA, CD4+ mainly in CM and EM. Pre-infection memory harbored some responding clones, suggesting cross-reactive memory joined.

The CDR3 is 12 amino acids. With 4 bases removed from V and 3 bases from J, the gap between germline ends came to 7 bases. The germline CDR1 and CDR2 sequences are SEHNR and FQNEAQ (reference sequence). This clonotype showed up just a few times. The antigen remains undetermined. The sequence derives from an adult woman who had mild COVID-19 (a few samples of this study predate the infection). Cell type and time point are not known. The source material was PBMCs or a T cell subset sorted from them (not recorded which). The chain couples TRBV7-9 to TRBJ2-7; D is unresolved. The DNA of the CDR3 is TGTGCCAGCAGCTCCTACGACTACGAGCAGTACTTC. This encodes CASSSYDYEQYF.